This TCR beta chain was profiled in a study of shared clonotypes between healthy human individuals. The germline V gene encodes CDR1 MNHEY and CDR2 SVGAGI. Trimming at V came to 6 bases and at J to 5 bases, leaving 9 bases not matched to a gene. This CDR3 is built from 14 residues. Assay used: immunoSEQ multiplex PCR; TCRdb lists only in-frame clones, some missing. The table lists 2,500,000 or so clones, over 85% of them singletons. This chain uses TRBV6-5 with TRBJ1-2; 7 nucleotides match TRBD1. Source material: naive CD4+ T cells from PBMCs. This sample's subset: CD45RA+ positively selected. This sequence was found in a man aged 18 to 30 in good health. Some clones in this sample may be carry-over from other donors' samples. CDR3 region: CASSLTDRVYGYTF. The CDR3 DNA reads TGTGCCAGCAGCCTCACCGACAGGGTGTATGGCTACACCTTC.